The text below deals with one T cell receptor beta chain. No cognate antigen has been identified for it. Base qualities are missing; no much larger clone stands one base away. Tumor samples were obtained before definitive surgery or chemotherapy. The MD Anderson Biospecimen Extraction Resource handled genomic DNA extraction, while the MD Anderson Cancer Genomics Laboratory carried out the TCR sequencing. As encoded in the germline V gene, CDR1 is MDHEN while CDR2 is SYDVKM. V loses 6 bases, J loses 9 bases, and the germline ends lie 12 bases apart. The CDR3 starts with the cysteine, ends with the phenylalanine, and has 12 residues. The retained sequence is limited to the CDR3, 36 bases, with the frame set at the first base. This specimen belongs to a study of high-grade serous ovarian cancer treatment subgroups (dated by TCRdb to the early 2020s). Study-level background: A mean of roughly 15,000 reads and 7,494 unique TCR beta rearrangements per sample was generated by sequencing. TCR beta repertoires were profiled in patients with high-grade serous ovarian cancer who were grouped, under a laparoscopic triage algorithm, by complete gross resection or by neoadjuvant chemotherapy response. A cohort of some 30 patients was included: some 10 with no residual disease after primary surgery (R0), some 10 who were excellent NACT responders, and some 10 who were poor NACT responders. One primary tumor sample and two metastatic tumor samples were contributed by each patient, so that some 96 samples were obtained in total.

The paper as a whole reports these results and caveats: TCR repertoire analyses were focused on CDR3, and CDR1 and CDR2 were not analyzed. Because bulk tumor TCR sequencing provided no spatial information, insight into HGSC tumor complexity and diversity was limited. TCR clonal relatedness correlated positively with neoantigen level and, by trend, with copy number variation and mutation load from whole-genome sequencing. Repertoire similarity between tumors of the same patient ranged roughly 0.1 to 0.79, whereas almost no similarity was seen between different patients.

The approximately 100 tumor samples underwent high-throughput TCR profiling with ImmunoSEQ. Regarding the original processing steps: The repertoire diversity metrics included richness (unique productive sequences), clonality, evenness and relatedness, and the Bhattacharyya coefficient was used to measure similarity between samples. A sensitivity analysis excluded TCRs with fewer than two reads and gave consistent conclusions. TCRdb obtained this table from immuneACCESS and retained in-frame rearrangements with V and J assigned. These tables miss some clones; where compared with another copy, unresolved V genes account for less than half of the shortfall, and the remainder is unexplained. From that table come the V and J calls and clone size; the DNA was used to work out D and trimming. This sample gives nearly 15,000 clones in total; around 85% of them show up just once. Of the sample, 5% to 8% is held by the ten largest clones.

The specimen sequenced was tumor tissue. The chain uses TRBV28 and TRBJ2-1; the D gene is perhaps TRBD2, on 5 matching bases. This TCR was sampled from a human donor with high-grade serous ovarian cancer. The CDR3 sequence is CASRVGGGEQFF. The bases read TGTGCCAGCAGGGTTGGAGGTGGTGAGCAGTTCTTC.